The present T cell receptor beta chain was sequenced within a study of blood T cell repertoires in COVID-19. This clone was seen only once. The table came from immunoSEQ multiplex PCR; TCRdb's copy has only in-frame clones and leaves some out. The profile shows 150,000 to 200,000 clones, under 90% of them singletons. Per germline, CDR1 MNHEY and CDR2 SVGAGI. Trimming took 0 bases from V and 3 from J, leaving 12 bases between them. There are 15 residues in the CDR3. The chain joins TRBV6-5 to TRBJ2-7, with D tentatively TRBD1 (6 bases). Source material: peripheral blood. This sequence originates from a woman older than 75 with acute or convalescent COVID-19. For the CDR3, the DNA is TGTGCCAGCAGTTACTCGTCAGGGGTAATCTACGAGCAGTACTTC. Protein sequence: CASSYSSGVIYEQYF.